This record looks at one T cell receptor beta chain sequence and its context. This clone's antigen is unknown. Base qualities were left out, and no much larger clone turns up one base away. Clipping removes 10 bases from V and 0 bases from J, with 13 as the unmatched junction base count. Taken from cysteine to phenylalanine, the CDR3 has 17 residues. Solely the CDR3 DNA is kept, with 51 bases framed from the first base. CDR1 and CDR2, looked up from the germline V gene, are ENHRY and SYGVKD. The data are from a study of identical twins (dated by TCRdb to 2015 to 2016). For the study in its entirety: TCR alpha and beta repertoires from monozygotic twins, unrelated adults of various ages and cord blood were deep-sequenced to test whether fetal clonotypes persist. To rule out contamination, replicate twin experiments were performed at different times with different library preparation protocols.

Overall results and qualifications from the work: Compared with coincidental sharing between unrelated individuals, out-of-frame TCR alpha sequences shared between twins showed an excess of sequences with low generation probability. Because the same donors could not be followed over many years, the conclusions depended on cross-sectional statistical analysis. In monozygotic twins, recombination models systematically underestimated out-of-frame TCR alpha sharing, but the models matched the sharing seen between unrelated individuals. Zero-insertion analyses could be partly confounded by invariant T cells such as MAIT and iNKT, although diverse VJ usage argued against such confounding for most clonotypes. Excess twin sharing in beta out-of-frame sequences was weaker because fewer shared sequences lowered the signal-to-noise ratio. Fewer insertions were carried by abundant cord blood beta clonotypes, a similar but weaker trend appeared in young adult naive repertoires, and no such trend appeared in memory repertoires.

The library was produced with 5' RACE. Sequencing was carried out with an Illumina HiSeq 2000. Template switching added a universal primer binding site, and the final cDNA carried a unique molecular identifier that allowed TCR cDNA molecules to be counted accurately. Specific primers in the conserved constant-segment region were used to synthesize first-strand cDNA for TCR alpha and beta chains. Each cDNA library was double barcoded, with a SMART-Mk sample barcode plus Illumina barcodes, to control for contamination. TruSeq adapter sequences along with Illumina sample barcodes were introduced in two successive PCR steps. Sequencing of the TCR alpha and beta cDNA libraries was done on the Illumina HiSeq platform using custom primers. Per the authors' processing: Unique molecular identifiers were extracted from raw reads with MiGEC, and CDR3 positions were determined with MiXCR. For each individual, recombination models were inferred using an EM algorithm with the repgenHMM and IGoR tools. The analysis of shared clonotypes was done with the tcR package in R, with sharing normalized by the product of cloneset sizes. To study raw recombination free of thymic and clonal selection effects, out-of-frame nonproductive sequences were analyzed. TCRdb itself trimmed the public reads at Q25 with fastp, ran MiXCR and retained productive beta chains. Identical CDR3 protein sequences are pooled into one entry, listed with their most common genes and DNA. These V and J calls are TCRdb output, not the study's own analysis. Counted in this sample were roughly 250,000 distinct CDR3 sequences; approximately 6.8% of them appeared once. The ten largest clones represent around 5% of the sample.

Every donor in the study was a healthy Caucasian. Three pairs of female monozygotic twins, all aged roughly 18 to 29 years, were included in the twin cohort. CD4+ and CD8+ T cell populations were isolated with positive isolation kits from Invitrogen. These same data were also listed under a study on yellow fever vaccine responses in identical twins. As described in the second report: The T cell response to vaccination in identical twins was reported by the authors to appear partly convergent and partly personalized. In the study, vaccine-responding T cell clones were precisely tracked in identical twins.

The rearranged segments are TRBV10-3 and TRBJ2-3; 10 middle bases align to TRBD2. The sequencing input was CD8+ T cells sorted from blood. This TCR derives from a woman between 18 and 30 years old in good health. Read as DNA, the sequence is TGTGCCACCGCCCCTAGCGGGAGCTCCTTCAGCACAGATACGCAGTATTTT. It encodes CATAPSGSSFSTDTQYF.